These 9 T cell receptor gamma chains originate from one sample sequenced in a study of Vδ1+ human thymocytes. Study-wide findings and caveats: Thymic TRG and TRD repertoires appeared highly polyclonal, with Gaussian CDR3 length distributions.

Their recognized antigens are unknown. Extracted RNA was reverse transcribed into cDNA. Multiplex PCR used pooled V-gene forward primers and a constant-region reverse primer to amplify CDR3s. TCRdb used CATT to re-call clones from the multiplex PCR reads. Among approximately 20,000 gamma-chain clones listed, around 13% were seen once. Sequenced: Vdelta1+ gamma-delta thymocytes from the thymus. Specified subset: FACS-sorted CD3+ TCRalphabeta- TCRVdelta1+ TCRVdelta2- thymocytes. The source is a child under two years old who had congenital heart surgery.

V is TRGV3 and J is TRGJ1 or TRGJ2. Germline CDR1 and CDR2: VTNTFY and YDVSTARD (reference sequence). The CDR3 extends over 14 amino acids. Trimming cost V 3 bases and J 1 base; bases outside gene matches: 6. The CDR3 bases are TGTGCCACCTGGGACGTTTCTAATTATTATAAGAAACTCTTT. Its translation is CATWDVSNYYKKLF.

This clone has just a few counts. This chain links TRGV2 with TRGJ1 or TRGJ2. This CDR3 is built from 14 residues. The J segment lost 3 bases and the V segment lost 2 bases, leaving 7 bases of the junction unmatched. CDR1 EGSNGY and CDR2 YDSYNSKV come from the germline V gene. In nucleotides, the CDR3 is TGTGCCACCTGGGACGCACAACCTTATTATAAGAAACTCTTT. Translated: CATWDAQPYYKKLF.

This clone turned up a few times. The chain uses TRGV2 and TRGJ1 or TRGJ2. Looked up from germline, CDR1 is EGSNGY and CDR2 is YDSYNSKV. The trim removed 0 bases at V and 3 bases at J, leaving 14 bases unmatched. The CDR3 runs 17 residues. DNA for the CDR3: TGTGCCACCTGGGACGGGCCGGTATTAGGGATTTATTATAAGAAACTCTTT. Translation gives CATWDGPVLGIYYKKLF.

This clone occurred a few times. The same CDR3 also results from other DNA sequences found in this sample. The chain combines TRGV9 with TRGJ1 or TRGJ2. Trimming took 6 bases from V and 3 from J; bases not matched to a gene: 2. The CDR3 extends over 11 amino acids. Germline V CDR1 and CDR2: GITISATS, ISYDGTV (reference sequence). The CDR3 here is CALWTYYKKLF. The CDR3 DNA follows: TGTGCCTTGTGGACTTATTATAAGAAACTCTTT.

This clone turned up a few times. The V gene is TRGV9, the J gene TRGJ1 or TRGJ2. CDR1 is GITISATS, CDR2 ISYDGTV, per germline (reference sequence). The CDR3 consists of 14 residues. V was pared by 0 bases and J by 7 bases, with 9 bases of the junction left unmatched. The CDR3 DNA reads TGTGCCTTGTGGGAGGTGCATGAGGGATATAAGAAACTCTTT. The encoded protein is CALWEVHEGYKKLF.

A remark on this clone: At the DNA level, this CDR3 is encoded by other sequences in the same sample as well. The rearrangement joins TRGV8 to TRGJP1. The CDR3 has 15 amino acids. The germline V gene encodes CDR1 VENAVY and CDR2 YDSYNSRV. With 4 bases clipped from V and 3 bases from J, the junction kept 8 bases outside the gene matches. CDR3 sequence (DNA): TGTGCCACCTGGGACCGACCTCCCACTGGTTGGTTCAAGATATTT. Its protein product is CATWDRPPTGWFKIF.

Regarding this clone: The sample contains more than one DNA sequence encoding this CDR3. The gene calls are TRGV2 and TRGJ1 or TRGJ2. The CDR3 runs 13 residues. Losses at the gene ends were 0 bases for V and 7 bases for J; bases not matched to a gene: 6. Germline assignment: CDR1 EGSNGY and CDR2 YDSYNSKV. The CDR3 spells CATWDGPRYKKLF. CDR3 nucleotide sequence: TGTGCCACCTGGGACGGGCCTCGATATAAGAAACTCTTT.

V gene TRGV8 combines with J gene TRGJ1 or TRGJ2. The CDR3 runs 13 residues. V was pared by 3 bases and J by 5 bases, with 7 bases of the junction left unmatched. CDR1 is VENAVY, CDR2 YDSYNSRV, per germline. Written as DNA, the CDR3 is TGTGCCACCTGGGATGCAATGGATTATAAGAAACTCTTT. This codes for CATWDAMDYKKLF.

This chain links TRGV2 with TRGJ1 or TRGJ2. Trimming at V came to 1 base and at J to 7 bases, leaving 10 bases not matched to a gene. Germline CDR1 and CDR2: EGSNGY and YDSYNSKV. CDR3 length: 14 residues. For the CDR3, the DNA is TGTGCCACCTGGGACGGTGCCAGGCGCTATAAGAAACTCTTT. Amino acids: CATWDGARRYKKLF.